Shown below are 2 T cell receptor beta chains from a single sample sequenced in a study of blood T cell repertoires in COVID-19. Data came from immunoSEQ multiplex PCR; TCRdb stores just in-frame clones and leaves some out. The data hold around 140,000 clones, with 80% to 85% observed a single time. Material: peripheral blood. These receptors were collected from a woman aged 55-70 years with acute or convalescent COVID-19.

This chain connects TRBV28 to TRBJ2-5; TRBD2 matches 12 bases. V lost 2 bases, J lost 5 bases, and 24 bases stayed unmatched. The CDR3 totals 22 residues. In germline, CDR1 is MDHEN, CDR2 SYDVKM. The chain's CDR3 is CASSLIPHPTSGSELVSETQYF. DNA of the CDR3: TGTGCCAGCAGTTTAATCCCCCATCCGACTAGCGGGAGTGAGTTAGTTTCGGAGACCCAGTACTTC. The full variable domain, with the rest looked up from reference TRBV28 and TRBJ2-5, is DVKVTQSSRYLVKRTGEKVFLECVQDMDHENMFWYRQDPGLGLRLIYFSYDVKMKEKGDIPEGYSVSREKKERFSLILESASTNQTSMYLCASSLIPHPTSGSELVSETQYFGPGTRLLVL.

The CDR3 loop reads CASSSTYRVLNTEAFF. The CDR3 DNA reads as TGTGCCAGCAGTTCGACCTACAGGGTACTGAACACTGAAGCTTTCTTT. This chain uses TRBV27 with TRBJ1-1, with D possibly being TRBD1 (6 bases). Trimming removed 4 bases from V and 0 bases from J, with 15 bases in between. Per the germline V gene, CDR1 is MNHEY and CDR2 is SMNVEV (reference sequence). CDR3 length: 16 residues.